Following are 26 T cell receptor beta chains from one sample sequenced in a study of T cell responses to AZD1222 COVID-19 vaccine. Some clones are missing from TCRdb's copy, which holds only in-frame ones; the method was immunoSEQ multiplex PCR. The sample records some 99,000 clones, about 91% being singletons. Material: peripheral blood, obtained on day 0 of AZD1222 vaccination. These receptors were taken from an adult in good health.

The rearrangement links TRBV12-5 to TRBJ1-5; no reliable D call. Germline lookup yields CDR1 LGHNT and CDR2 FRNRAP. The CDR3 is made up of 14 amino acids. V dropped 2 bases and J dropped 4 bases, with 9 bases sitting between them. Here the CDR3 DNA reads TGTGCTAGTGGTTTGTTCGGTGGTAATCAGCCCCAGCATTTT. Protein: CASGLFGGNQPQHF.

The chain combines TRBV5-1 with TRBJ2-2, with D perhaps matching TRBD1 (6 bases). Germline CDR1 SGHRS, CDR2 YFSETQ. V was shortened by 4 bases and J by 2 bases, with 9 bases between the two germline ends. The CDR3 loop spans 14 amino acids. The CDR3: CASSRGGNTGELFF. CDR3 nucleotide sequence: TGCGCCAGCAGCAGAGGGGGAAACACCGGGGAGCTGTTTTTT.

The V gene is TRBV2, the J gene TRBJ2-1; 8 bases agree with TRBD2. CDR3 size: 14 residues. V lost 8 bases and J lost 3; bases outside the gene matches: 6. Germline loops: CDR1 SNHLY, CDR2 FYNNEI. CDR3 residues: CASVGGGFYNEQFF. Here the CDR3 DNA reads TGTGCCAGCGTGGGCGGGGGGTTCTACAATGAGCAGTTCTTC.

The chain employs TRBV7-9 and TRBJ2-2; D remains unclear. There are 14 residues in the CDR3. Trimming left V 5 bases short and J 8 bases short, with 15 bases between. The germline V gene has CDR1 SEHNR and CDR2 FQNEAQ (reference sequence). The DNA of the CDR3 is TGTGCCAGCAGCCCGTGGACCCGGGCAGGGGAGCTGTTTTTT. It encodes CASSPWTRAGELFF.

This clone was observed a few times. The chain links TRBV28 to TRBJ1-3; D might be TRBD1 (6 bases). V was clipped by 6 bases and J by 3 bases, with 15 bases between them. Germline lookup yields CDR1 MDHEN and CDR2 SYDVKM. This CDR3 region has 15 residues. The CDR3 bases are TGTGCCAGCAGCTTACCTCAGGGGCATGGAAACACCATATATTTT. It encodes CASSLPQGHGNTIYF.

The chain uses TRBV6-5 and TRBJ2-5; 10 bases line up with TRBD1. This CDR3 is built from 15 residues. With V trimmed by 4 bases and J by 4 bases, 6 bases remained unmatched. CDR1 is MNHEY and CDR2 is SVGAGI in the germline V gene. CDR3 amino acids: CASSSGTGAGETQYF. CDR3 sequence (DNA): TGTGCCAGCAGTTCCGGGACAGGGGCGGGAGAGACCCAGTACTTC.

The chain couples TRBV30 to TRBJ1-5; tentative D call: TRBD1 (6 bases). V lost 0 bases, J lost 9 bases, and 18 bases lay in between. Germline lookup yields CDR1 GTSNPN and CDR2 SVGIG (reference sequence). The CDR3 has 15 amino acids. CDR3 sequence: CAWSVPGIQGRPQHF. The CDR3 DNA reads TGTGCCTGGAGTGTACCTGGGATCCAGGGGAGGCCCCAGCATTTT.

This CDR3 reads CASRLADANEQFF. The CDR3 DNA is TGTGCCAGCCGACTAGCGGATGCCAATGAGCAGTTCTTC. J is TRBJ2-1 and V is TRBV12-3 or TRBV12-4; 9 positions agree with TRBD2. V lost 8 bases to trimming and J lost 6 bases; unmatched junction nucleotides: 5. This CDR3 has 13 residues.

V is TRBV6-2 or TRBV6-3 and J is TRBJ2-2; TRBD1 matches 8 bases. The junction had 5 bases not matched to a gene; V was cut back by 5 bases and J by 0 bases. Germline lookup yields CDR1 MNHEY and CDR2 SVGEGT. This CDR3 comprises 16 residues. For the CDR3, the DNA is TGTGCCAGCAGTCGGGACAGGTCCCCGAACACCGGGGAGCTGTTTTTT. Amino acids: CASSRDRSPNTGELFF.

This chain connects TRBV6-4 to TRBJ1-1, with 8 bases aligning to TRBD1. The junction had 5 bases not matched to a gene; V was cut back by 5 bases and J by 3 bases. This CDR3 contains 14 residues. CDR1 is MRHNA and CDR2 is SNTAGT in the germline V gene. The CDR3: CASSQGGQDTEAFF. The CDR3 region has the DNA TGTGCCAGCAGTCAAGGGGGACAGGACACTGAAGCTTTCTTT.

The rearrangement joins TRBV13 to TRBJ1-1, with D possibly matching TRBD1 (5 bases). This CDR3 has 15 residues. Germline V lookup: CDR1 PRHDT, CDR2 FYEKMQ (reference sequence). Trimming removed 1 base at V and 6 bases at J, with 15 bases between. CDR3 region: CASSLVGEGQAEAFF. The CDR3 DNA reads as TGTGCCAGCAGCTTAGTTGGGGAGGGGCAGGCTGAAGCTTTCTTT.

This chain links TRBV7-2 with TRBJ1-5; 8 positions agree with TRBD1. Germline V gives CDR1 SGHTA, CDR2 FQGNSA. The CDR3 sequence is 17 residues long. Trimming at V came to 1 base and at J to 3 bases, leaving 8 bases not matched to a gene. CDR3 coding DNA: TGTGCCAGCAGCTTAGTAGGGGGGACAGGTACCAATCAGCCCCAGCATTTT. This sequence encodes CASSLVGGTGTNQPQHF.

This chain links TRBV10-3 with TRBJ1-1; no definite D call. The CDR3 contains 16 residues. V was clipped by 0 bases and J by 0 bases, with 11 bases between them. Germline loops: CDR1 ENHRY, CDR2 SYGVKD. The CDR3 loop reads CAISESKTELNTEAFF. The CDR3 DNA is TGTGCCATCAGTGAGTCGAAAACAGAATTGAACACTGAAGCTTTCTTT.

The chain employs TRBV20-1 and TRBJ1-2; D call uncertain. Trimming took 3 bases from V and 6 from J, leaving 11 bases between them. There are 12 residues in the CDR3. Germline CDR1 is DFQATT and CDR2 is SNEGSKA (reference sequence). The CDR3 region has the DNA TGCAGTGCTAGTAGGGAATTAGATGGCTACACCTTC. Translating it yields CSASRELDGYTF.

V and J are TRBV6-5 and TRBJ1-6; no firm D call. The CDR3 has 15 residues. V was clipped by 0 bases and J by 8 bases, with 11 bases between them. Germline CDR1 reads MNHEY; CDR2 reads SVGAGI. This chain's CDR3 is CASSYSSGRDSPLHF. The DNA of the CDR3 is TGTGCCAGCAGTTACTCCTCTGGTAGGGATTCACCCCTCCACTTT.

The chain uses TRBV2 and TRBJ1-4; D uncertain. Trimming left V 7 bases short and J 7 bases short, with 13 bases between. CDR3 length: 13 residues. CDR1 and CDR2 from the germline V gene are SNHLY and FYNNEI. Here the CDR3 reads CASTGRRGEKLFF. CDR3 DNA: TGTGCCAGCACCGGCAGGCGAGGTGAAAAACTGTTTTTT.

The J gene is TRBJ1-5, the V gene TRBV12-5, with D possibly TRBD1 on 5 matching bases. Per germline, CDR1 LGHNT and CDR2 FRNRAP. Deletions cut 4 bases from V and 7 bases from J, with 14 bases between. CDR3 size: 14 residues. For the CDR3, the DNA is TGTGCTAGTGGTTCGGACGGGCGGGACCAGCCCCAGCATTTT. Translation gives CASGSDGRDQPQHF. Combining the CDR3 with reference TRBV12-5 and TRBJ1-5 gives the whole variable domain DARVTQTPRHKVTEMGQEVTMRCQPILGHNTVFWYRQTMMQGLELLAYFRNRAPLDDSGMPKDRFSAEMPDATLATLKIQPSEPRDSAVYFCASGSDGRDQPQHFGDGTRLSIL.

The rearrangement joins TRBV4-2 to TRBJ1-1, with a tentative D call TRBD1 (5 bases). The V end was cut by 0 bases, the J end by 1 base, with 9 bases between. Germline V lookup: CDR1 LGHNA, CDR2 YNFKEQ. The CDR3 spans 15 residues. CDR3 protein: CASSQEVGPNTEAFF. Here the CDR3 DNA reads TGTGCCAGCAGCCAAGAGGTGGGACCGAACACTGAAGCTTTCTTT.

The J gene is TRBJ2-3, the V gene TRBV9; TRBD2 agrees at 9 bases. Trimming at V came to 3 bases and at J to 0 bases, leaving 11 bases not matched to a gene. Germline V lookup: CDR1 SGDLS, CDR2 YYNGEE. CDR3 length: 18 amino acids. CDR3: CASSAISGGSLSTDTQYF. Here the CDR3 DNA reads TGTGCCAGCAGCGCAATTAGCGGGGGATCCCTGAGCACAGATACGCAGTATTTT.

The chain couples TRBV7-2 to TRBJ1-2; TRBD1 matches at 7 bases. The germline CDR1 and CDR2 sequences are SGHTA and FQGNSA. This CDR3 comprises 15 residues. V was clipped by 5 bases and J by 3 bases; unmatched bases: 9. Here the CDR3 reads CASSQGGGGYYGYTF. The CDR3 bases are TGTGCCAGCAGCCAGGGGGGGGGAGGTTACTATGGCTACACCTTC.

The CDR3 is CASSFPLAGGRSYNEQFF. DNA of the CDR3: TGTGCCAGCAGTTTTCCCCTGGCGGGGGGGCGCTCCTACAATGAGCAGTTCTTC. The rearrangement joins TRBV6-2 or TRBV6-3 to TRBJ2-1, with 9 bases identical to TRBD2. The CDR3 contains 18 residues. Trimming removed 4 bases from V and 0 bases from J; junction bases left unmatched: 10. Looked up from germline, CDR1 is MNHEY and CDR2 is SVGEGT.

This clone was seen only once. The gene calls are TRBV18 and TRBJ2-3; no reliable D call. The V end lost 3 bases, the J end lost 5 bases, and 3 bases lay between the germline ends. Germline CDR1 is KGHSH and CDR2 is LQKENI. CDR3 length: 11 amino acids. This CDR3 is CASSPGDTQYF. In DNA form, the CDR3 reads TGTGCCAGCTCACCGGGAGATACGCAGTATTTT.

The chain is built from TRBV4-1 and TRBJ2-2, with 12 nucleotides matching TRBD2. Germline loops: CDR1 MGHRA, CDR2 YSYEKL. The V segment lost 2 bases and the J segment 6 bases; nucleotides outside the gene matches: 7. The CDR3 totals 17 residues. The CDR3 loop is CASSQPTSGRAAGELFF. The CDR3 bases are TGCGCCAGCAGCCAACCGACTAGCGGGAGAGCGGCCGGGGAGCTGTTTTTT.

This chain joins TRBV7-9 and TRBJ2-2; weak D call: TRBD2 (5 bases). This CDR3 region has 15 residues. CDR1 is SEHNR and CDR2 is FQNEAQ in the germline V gene (reference sequence). Trimming left V 5 bases short and J 4 bases short, with 14 bases between. The CDR3, as DNA: TGTGCCAGCAGCCTAAGTGGAGGAGTCACCGGGGAGCTGTTTTTT. As protein: CASSLSGGVTGELFF. The variable domain in full, with the rest retrieved from reference TRBV7-9 and TRBJ2-2, is DTGVSQNPRHKITKRGQNVTFRCDPISEHNRLYWYRQTLGQGPEFLTYFQNEAQLEKSRLLSDRFSAERPKGSFSTLEIQRTEQGDSAMYLCASSLSGGVTGELFFGEGSRLTVL.

This chain links TRBV5-6 with TRBJ1-2, with D unclear. The germline CDR1 and CDR2 sequences are SGHDT and YYEEEE. Trimming took off 0 bases at V and 3 bases at J, with 6 bases between the two ends. This CDR3 has 13 residues. The CDR3 DNA sequence: TGTGCCAGCAGCTTGGAGGGAGACTATGGCTACACCTTC. This encodes CASSLEGDYGYTF.

The chain links TRBV6-5 to TRBJ1-1; D unclear. The CDR3 sequence is 13 residues long. V lost 6 bases to trimming and J lost 4 bases, with 12 bases between them. Looked up from germline, CDR1 is MNHEY and CDR2 is SVGAGI. The CDR3 is CASSNPAGTEAFF. The DNA of the CDR3 is TGTGCCAGCAGCAACCCCGCCGGCACTGAAGCTTTCTTT.